This record looks at one TCR beta chain sequence and its context. Its specificity is unknown. The sample originates from a study of PD-1 blockade in classical Hodgkin lymphoma. Sequencing was performed with immunoSEQ multiplex PCR; in TCRdb, only in-frame clones are kept and a portion is missing. This table has some 28,000 clones, over 75% appearing once. Stated time point: cycle 4 day 1 (C4D1), after less than seven weeks of nivolumab. Each of the patients experienced relapse following autologous stem cell transplantation, and their brentuximab vedotin exposure differed. CDR3 length equals 15 residues. Looked up from germline, CDR1 is SGDLS and CDR2 is YYNGEE. Trimming stripped 2 bases from V and 2 bases from J, with 12 bases between. Study observations and caveats: Complete responders matched newly diagnosed patients in baseline diversity. It was CD4+ TCR diversity, not CD8+, that rose significantly by C4D1.

The J gene is TRBJ2-3, the V gene TRBV9; no clear D gene. Sequenced material: peripheral blood mononuclear cells (PBMCs), taken before the fourth cycle of nivolumab. This receptor was obtained from a human donor with classical Hodgkin lymphoma. Here the CDR3 DNA reads TGTGCCAGCAGCGTTGGAACTACCTACACAGATACGCAGTATTTT. Protein product: CASSVGTTYTDTQYF.